This T cell receptor beta chain was captured by sequencing in a study of siplizumab effects on memory and regulatory T cells. Findings and limits, study-wide: Proliferating Tregs from siplizumab cultures lacked functional confirmation of suppression.

In regard to this clone: Its antigen is as yet unknown.

In germline, CDR1 is MGHRA, CDR2 YSYEKL. The CDR3 loop spans 15 amino acids. With 0 bases removed from V and 5 bases from J, the gap between germline ends came to 13 bases. Only in-frame clones appear in the TCRdb table, and some are missing; sequencing was by immunoSEQ multiplex PCR. The sample records about 50,000 clones, roughly 93% being singletons. The receptor's source is a human donor in good health. V gene TRBV4-1 combines with J gene TRBJ2-5, with D unclear. The sample consisted of CD8+ T cells sorted from blood. CDR3 region: CASSQDTRRQETQYF. The CDR3 bases are TGCGCCAGCAGCCAAGATACCCGACGCCAGGAGACCCAGTACTTC.